This entry features one T cell receptor beta chain sequence. Its antigen is not identified. Treatment described: over 15 received Ad26.COV2.S at low or high dose, single or two shots; 5 received placebo; per-sample allocation not given. Day 63 after the first injection of vaccine or placebo was the sampling time. An Ad26 vector expressing Wuhan-strain SARS-CoV-2 spike constituted the vaccine. The protocol was immunoSEQ multiplex PCR, while the TCRdb copy is restricted to in-frame clones and leaves out a portion. Here the sample spans approximately 420,000 clones, 70% to 90% being singletons. This CDR3 is built from 15 residues. V lost 3 bases, J lost 5 bases, and 9 bases stayed unmatched. The germline gives CDR1 SGDLS, CDR2 YYNGEE. This entry comes from a study of Ad26.COV2.S vaccination and SARS-CoV-2 variants. Study details: Into the muscle, Ad26.COV2.S was dosed once or twice, 56 days apart.

The study's findings and limits: The study found higher spike-specific TCR breadth in vaccine than placebo recipients. The analyses of TCR breadth and depth may have understated the size of total T cell responses.

Source: peripheral blood, taken in a trial of Ad26.COV2.S vaccine versus placebo. This chain connects TRBV9 to TRBJ2-5; 8 nucleotides agree with TRBD2. The source of this sequence is a person aged 18-65 years who received the Ad26.COV2.S COVID-19 vaccine or a placebo. CDR3 sequence (DNA): TGTGCCAGCAGCGCCGGGACTAGTAATGGGGAGACCCAGTACTTC. This sequence encodes CASSAGTSNGETQYF.